Presented here are 4 T cell receptor beta chains from one specimen sequenced in a study of T-cell memory formation after mild COVID-19 (dated by TCRdb to 2020 to 2023). Library prep was done by 5' RACE. This sample was sequenced with an Illumina NovaSeq 6000. TCRdb reran the public reads through fastp at Q25 and MiXCR, keeping productive beta chains. Duplicate CDR3 protein sequences are folded into a single record with the most common DNA and genes. The sample profile shows roughly 350,000 distinct CDR3 sequences; 25% to 30% of them were found once. Roughly 14% of the sample goes to the ten largest clones. The material sequenced was PBMCs or a T cell subset sorted from them (not recorded which). The receptor source for this set is an adult woman who had mild COVID-19 (a few samples of this study predate the infection). The sample titles of this study are shuffled in the database, so cell type and time point are left out; the donor was told from shared clones.

The rearrangement uses TRBV30 and TRBJ2-3; 16 nucleotides line up with TRBD2. Germline trimming cut 1 base from V and 3 bases from J; bases unmatched to any gene: 7. Germline CDR1 is GTSNPN and CDR2 is SVGIG (reference sequence). This CDR3 region has 18 residues. CDR3 region: CAWSEGGLAGGRTDTQYF. The CDR3 bases are TGTGCCTGGAGTGAGGGGGGACTAGCGGGAGGGCGGACAGATACGCAGTATTTT. Based on the CDR3 plus reference TRBV30 and TRBJ2-3, the full variable domain is SQTIHQWPATLVQPVGSPLSLECTVEGTSNPNLYWYRQAAGRGLQLLFYSVGIGQISSEVPQNLSASRPQDRQFILSSKKLLLSDSGFYLCAWSEGGLAGGRTDTQYFGPGTRLTVL.

This clonotype appeared once. V is TRBV5-4 and J is TRBJ2-7; no clear D gene. Germline assignment: CDR1 SGHNT and CDR2 YYREEE (reference sequence). CDR3 length: 11 amino acids. Deletions cut 4 bases from V and 7 bases from J, with 9 bases between. The CDR3 coding sequence is TGTGCCAGCAGCCAGATGGGTGAGCAGTACTTC. Translating it yields CASSQMGEQYF.

In this sample, this clonotype turned up a few times. The chain employs TRBV19 and TRBJ2-7; perhaps TRBD1 as D (6 bases). Trimming cost V 5 bases and J 6 bases, with 8 bases left between them. Germline CDR1 reads LNHDA; CDR2 reads SQIVND (reference sequence). This CDR3 spans 11 amino acids. CDR3 protein: CASSFRGEQYF. The CDR3, as DNA: TGTGCCAGTAGTTTCAGGGGCGAGCAGTACTTC.

The chain links TRBV7-6 to TRBJ2-7; TRBD1 matches at 7 bases. V lost 2 bases to trimming and J lost 0 bases; unmatched junction nucleotides: 4. This CDR3 is 15 amino acids long. Germline CDR1 reads SGHVS; CDR2 reads FNYEAQ. The CDR3 here is CASSLTGESSYEQYF. The CDR3 bases are TGTGCCAGCAGCTTAACAGGGGAGAGCTCCTACGAGCAGTACTTC. The whole variable domain, remainder taken from reference TRBV7-6 and TRBJ2-7, is GAGVSQSPRYKVTKRGQDVALRCDPISGHVSLYWYRQALGQGPEFLTYFNYEAQQDKSGLPNDRFSAERPEGSISTLTIQRTEQRDSAMYRCASSLTGESSYEQYFGPGTRLTVT.